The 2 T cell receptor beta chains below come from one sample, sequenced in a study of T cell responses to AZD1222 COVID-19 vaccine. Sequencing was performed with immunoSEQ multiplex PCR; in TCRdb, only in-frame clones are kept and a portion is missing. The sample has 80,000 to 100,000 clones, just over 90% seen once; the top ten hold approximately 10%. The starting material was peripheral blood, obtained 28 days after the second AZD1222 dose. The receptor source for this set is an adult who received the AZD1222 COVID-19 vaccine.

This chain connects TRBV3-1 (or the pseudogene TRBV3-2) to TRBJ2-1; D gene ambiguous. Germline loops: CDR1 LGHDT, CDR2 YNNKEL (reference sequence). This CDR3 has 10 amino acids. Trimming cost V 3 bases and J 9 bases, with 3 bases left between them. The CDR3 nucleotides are TGTGCCAGCAGCCAGGGTGAGCAGTTCTTC. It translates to CASSQGEQFF.

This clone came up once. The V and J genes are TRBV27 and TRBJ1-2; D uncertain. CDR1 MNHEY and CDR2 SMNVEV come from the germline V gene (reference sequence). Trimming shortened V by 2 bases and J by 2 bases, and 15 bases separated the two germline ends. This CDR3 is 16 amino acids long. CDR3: CASSLESFGGNYGYTF. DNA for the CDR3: TGTGCCAGCAGTTTAGAGTCCTTCGGCGGCAACTATGGCTACACCTTC.